A selection of T cell receptor beta chains follows, all from one sample in a study of blood T cell repertoires in COVID-19. Measured with immunoSEQ multiplex PCR; TCRdb has only the in-frame clones, and not every one. The profile shows approximately 99,000 clones, around 81% of them singletons. Input material: peripheral blood. The source is a woman between 65 and 79 years old with acute or convalescent COVID-19. The CDR3 runs from the conserved cysteine through the conserved F or W. Fields, in order: CDR3 DNA, CDR3 protein, V gene, clone size, J gene, D gene. A D gene is named only where the DNA matches it firmly. The listing skips clone size in some rows; elsewhere it reads once, few, many or a size class.

DNA: TGTGCCAGCAGTTTCGTCATGGGGCAGGGGGTCGGCTACACCTTC; CDR3: CASSFVMGQGVGYTF; V: TRBV28; size: once; J: TRBJ1-2; D: TRBD1
DNA: TGTGCCAGCTCACCAGTCGGGACAGGGAACACCGGGGAGCTGTTTTTT; CDR3: CASSPVGTGNTGELFF; V: TRBV18; size: -; J: TRBJ2-2; D: TRBD1
DNA: TGTGCCAGCAGTTTAGGGAGGTCTGGAAACACCATATATTTT; CDR3: CASSLGRSGNTIYF; V: TRBV28; size: few; J: TRBJ1-3; D: -
DNA: TGTGCCAGCAGCTTAGTCCTCGCAGGGGAGACCCAGTACTTC; CDR3: CASSLVLAGETQYF; V: TRBV7-9; size: -; J: TRBJ2-5; D: -
DNA: TGCAGTGCGGGGACTAGCGGCGAGCAGTTCTTC; CDR3: CSAGTSGEQFF; V: TRBV20-1; size: -; J: TRBJ2-1; D: TRBD2
DNA: TGTGCCAGCAGCTTACAGGTGACAGATACGCAGTATTTT; CDR3: CASSLQVTDTQYF; V: TRBV7-9; size: few; J: TRBJ2-3; D: -
DNA: TGCAGTGCTAGTAGACACAAGAACACTGAAGCTTTCTTT; CDR3: CSASRHKNTEAFF; V: TRBV20-1; size: once; J: TRBJ1-1; D: -
DNA: TGTGCCAGCAGCTCGGGACAGCTCTATGGCTACACCTTC; CDR3: CASSSGQLYGYTF; V: TRBV7-2; size: once; J: TRBJ1-2; D: TRBD1
DNA: TGTGCCAGCAGTTCCGGACTAGCGGGACTTACAGATACGCAGTATTTT; CDR3: CASSSGLAGLTDTQYF; V: TRBV28; size: -; J: TRBJ2-3; D: TRBD2
DNA: TGTGCCAGCAGCGAGGGCAACACTGAAGCTTTCTTT; CDR3: CASSEGNTEAFF; V: TRBV7-3; size: -; J: TRBJ1-1; D: -
DNA: TGTGCCAGCAGCGTAGACCAGGGGAGCTATGGCTACACCTTC; CDR3: CASSVDQGSYGYTF; V: TRBV9; size: few; J: TRBJ1-2; D: -
DNA: TGTGCCAGCAGCCCCGGGGGACTAGCGGGAGAAGAGCAGTACTTC; CDR3: CASSPGGLAGEEQYF; V: TRBV6-5; size: -; J: TRBJ2-7; D: TRBD2
DNA: TGTGCCAGTAGTATAGCGGGAGTAACCACAGATACGCAGTATTTT; CDR3: CASSIAGVTTDTQYF; V: TRBV19; size: -; J: TRBJ2-3; D: -
DNA: TGTGCCAGCAGTTTAGATACCTCGACAGGCGCGATTAAGACGTTCTCCTATCGCTACACCTTC; CDR3: CASSLDTSTGAIKTFSYRYTF; V: TRBV6-2/TRBV6-3; size: -; J: TRBJ1-2; D: -
DNA: TGTGCCAGCAGTGCCGGGTCTGGAAACACCATATATTTT; CDR3: CASSAGSGNTIYF; V: TRBV11-3; size: -; J: TRBJ1-3; D: -
DNA: TGCAGCGTTTCCAACAGGTACCAAGAGACCCAGTACTTC; CDR3: CSVSNRYQETQYF; V: TRBV29-1; size: -; J: TRBJ2-5; D: -
DNA: TGCGCCAGCAGCTCTCCCGGGACAGGGTTCCACGAGCAGTACTTC; CDR3: CASSSPGTGFHEQYF; V: TRBV5-1; size: -; J: TRBJ2-7; D: TRBD1
DNA: TGTGCCAGCAGTTCCCCAGGGTTCTATCAGCCCCAGCATTTT; CDR3: CASSSPGFYQPQHF; V: TRBV28; size: -; J: TRBJ1-5; D: -
DNA: TGTGCCAGCAGTGAAAGGTGGGCACAGCCCCAGCATTTT; CDR3: CASSERWAQPQHF; V: TRBV2; size: -; J: TRBJ1-5; D: -
DNA: TGTGCCAGCAGCCAGTCACAGGGGGCTTCAGGGGCCAACGTCCTGACTTTC; CDR3: CASSQSQGASGANVLTF; V: TRBV3-1/TRBV3-2; size: -; J: TRBJ2-6; D: TRBD1
DNA: TGTGCCACCTTCCCGGGGGACAGCTCTGGAAACACCATATATTTT; CDR3: CATFPGDSSGNTIYF; V: TRBV6-5; size: -; J: TRBJ1-3; D: TRBD1
DNA: TGTGCCAGCTCACCCCCTTGGGGGGGGCAGTTCTTC; CDR3: CASSPPWGGQFF; V: TRBV18; size: -; J: TRBJ2-1; D: TRBD2
DNA: TGTGCCAGCAGCTTCGGTTTGCGGGGGGCCGGGAATACGCAGTATTTT; CDR3: CASSFGLRGAGNTQYF; V: TRBV7-2; size: -; J: TRBJ2-3; D: TRBD2
DNA: TGTGCCAGCAGCTTAAGAGGGTCAGGGAGGACTGAAGCTTTCTTT; CDR3: CASSLRGSGRTEAFF; V: TRBV7-9; size: -; J: TRBJ1-1; D: -
DNA: TGTGCCAGCAGCTCAAACAGGGTCATACGATCTGGTGGCTACACCTTC; CDR3: CASSSNRVIRSGGYTF; V: TRBV11-2; size: -; J: TRBJ1-2; D: -
DNA: TGTGCCAGCAGCTTAAGGGACAACCAAGACTCCTACAATGAGCAGTTCTTC; CDR3: CASSLRDNQDSYNEQFF; V: TRBV7-6; size: -; J: TRBJ2-1; D: -
DNA: TGTGCTAGTGGTTTGGCCGGACAGGGGGTTTCGTATAGCAATCAGCCCCAGCATTTT; CDR3: CASGLAGQGVSYSNQPQHF; V: TRBV12-5; size: -; J: TRBJ1-5; D: TRBD1
DNA: TGTGCCAGCAGCTTACTGTCGGGTTTCGGTGGCTACACCTTC; CDR3: CASSLLSGFGGYTF; V: TRBV13; size: few; J: TRBJ1-2; D: -
DNA: TGCGCCAGCAGCTTGGGCAACCAGGGAATCCAAGAGACCCAGTACTTC; CDR3: CASSLGNQGIQETQYF; V: TRBV5-1; size: -; J: TRBJ2-5; D: -
DNA: TGTGCCAGCAGTGAAATAGCGGGAGGACCAGATACGCAGTATTTT; CDR3: CASSEIAGGPDTQYF; V: TRBV6-1; size: -; J: TRBJ2-3; D: TRBD2
DNA: TGCGCCAGCAGCAAAACTAGCGGGGGGACGTACAATGAGCAGTTCTTC; CDR3: CASSKTSGGTYNEQFF; V: TRBV5-1; size: -; J: TRBJ2-1; D: TRBD2
DNA: TGTGCCAGCAGTTTTCAGAAGGGCGGGTCTTCGCCCCAGCATTTT; CDR3: CASSFQKGGSSPQHF; V: TRBV28; size: -; J: TRBJ1-5; D: -
DNA: TGTGCCACCAGCAGGGAAACTAACTATGGCTACACCTTC; CDR3: CATSRETNYGYTF; V: TRBV25-1; size: -; J: TRBJ1-2; D: -
DNA: TGTGCCAGCAGCCGTAGTATGAACACTGAAGCTTTCTTT; CDR3: CASSRSMNTEAFF; V: TRBV2; size: -; J: TRBJ1-1; D: -
DNA: TGTGCCAGCAGCCGCGGAAATGAGCAGTTCTTC; CDR3: CASSRGNEQFF; V: TRBV11-3; size: -; J: TRBJ2-1; D: -
DNA: TGCACCAGCAGCTTCTCCGGACAGGGTGGTTCAAGCGAGCAGTTCTTC; CDR3: CTSSFSGQGGSSEQFF; V: TRBV5-1; size: -; J: TRBJ2-1; D: TRBD1
DNA: TGTGCCAGCAGCGCGGCCAGGGATAACTATGGCTACACCTTC; CDR3: CASSAARDNYGYTF; V: TRBV9; size: -; J: TRBJ1-2; D: -